The present entry profiles one T cell receptor (beta chain) with its context. Its antigen is not identified. CDR3 size: 15 residues. Trimming removed 2 bases at V and 3 bases at J, with 13 bases between. Germline V gene data show CDR1 as MNHEY and CDR2 as SMNVEV (reference sequence). A universal primer site was incorporated via template switching, and the cDNA contained unique molecular identifiers. TCRdb recomputed calls from the 5' RACE reads with MiXCR, one row per CDR3 protein. The table shows about 240,000 distinct CDR3 sequences, with 7.5% occurring only once. The sample belongs to a study of identical twins. Study-wide points: Fewer insertions characterized abundant cord blood beta clonotypes, whereas memory repertoires showed none. With monozygotic twins, out-of-frame TCR alpha sharing exceeded what models estimated.

These data were also filed under a second study, of yellow fever vaccine responses in identical twins. From that second work: Convergence reportedly seemed to mark part of the twins' vaccine T cell response, with personalization marking the rest.

The TCR originated in a woman aged 18-29 years in good health. The sequenced material came from CD8+ T cells sorted from blood. The chain combines TRBV27 with TRBJ2-5, with TRBD1 as a possible D gene (5 bases). In DNA form, the CDR3 reads TGTGCCAGCAGTTTAAAGGGGCGGAAGGAAGAGACCCAGTACTTC. This codes for CASSLKGRKEETQYF.